This T cell receptor (beta chain) was retrieved from a study of blood T cell dynamics during melanoma immunotherapy. Described time point: pre-treatment baseline. Disease control meant complete response, partial response or stable disease at 12 weeks. The CDR3 consists of 14 residues. Looked up from germline, CDR1 is KGHSH and CDR2 is LQKENI. Between the trimmed V and J ends, which lost 3 bases and 7 bases, there was a span of 12 bases. Assay used: immunoSEQ multiplex PCR; TCRdb lists only in-frame clones, some missing. The table shows some 20,000 clones, with around nine tenths occurring only once. This chain connects TRBV18 to TRBJ2-2; D is ambiguous. Sequenced material: blood, taken from a patient treated with checkpoint blockade. The receptor comes from a human donor with melanoma. The CDR3 DNA reads as TGTGCCAGCTCACCTCGCCTAGTCGGCGGGGAGCTGTTTTTT. Residues: CASSPRLVGGELFF.